The present T cell receptor (beta chain) was sequenced within a study of blood T cells in healthy people across ages. Study outcomes and limitations: Because sorting was not performed, PBMCs prevented conclusive naive versus antigen-experienced comparison.

The use of a sample-barcoded 5' primer and a J-beta primer mix characterized a second PCR of about 6 to 11 cycles. TCRdb processed the 5' RACE reads anew with MiXCR; each CDR3 protein has one entry. This repertoire shows 1.8 million or so distinct CDR3 sequences, about two fifths found once; its top ten account for about 23%. The CDR3 loop spans 13 amino acids. Germline V CDR1 and CDR2: DFQATT, SNEGSKA (reference sequence). The V and J ends lost 0 bases and 3 bases respectively, with 6 bases between them. As to this clonotype: Its target is unknown.

Sample: blood. The rearrangement links TRBV20-1 to TRBJ2-1, with D tentatively TRBD2 (5 bases). The receptor comes from a human donor in good health. CDR3 nucleotides: TGCAGTGCTAGAGATGAGGGCTACAATGAGCAGTTCTTC. It translates to CSARDEGYNEQFF.